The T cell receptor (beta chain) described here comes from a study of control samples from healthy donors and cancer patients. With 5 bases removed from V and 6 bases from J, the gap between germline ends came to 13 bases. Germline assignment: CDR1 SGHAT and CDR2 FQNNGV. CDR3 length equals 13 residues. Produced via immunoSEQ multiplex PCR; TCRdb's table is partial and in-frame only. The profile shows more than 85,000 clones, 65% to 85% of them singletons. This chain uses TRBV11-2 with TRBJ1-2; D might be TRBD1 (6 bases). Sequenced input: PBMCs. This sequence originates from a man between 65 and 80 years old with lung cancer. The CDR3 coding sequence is TGTGCCAGCAGCAAATACAGGGAAAATGGCTACACCTTC. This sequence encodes CASSKYRENGYTF.